The entry that follows covers one T cell receptor (beta chain) sequence. The authors negatively isolated CD8+ and CD4+ T cells and FACS-enriched TEMRA cells. Germline assignment: CDR1 DFQATT and CDR2 SNEGSKA (reference sequence). Deletions cut 4 bases from V and 2 bases from J, with 9 bases between. This CDR3 has 12 residues. Reverse transcription used about 0.5 to 1 ug RNA and random hexamers. TCR beta CDR3 was amplified by immunoSEQ covering 54 Vbeta and 13 Jbeta. TCRdb re-derived calls from the immunoSEQ multiplex PCR reads in MiXCR, one entry per CDR3 protein. This sample carries roughly 80,000 distinct CDR3 sequences, about 93% of them seen once, and the ten largest clones take about 0.28%. The source of the sample is a study of CD8 T cells in Susac syndrome.

The receptor's source is a human donor in good health. Sequencing input: CD8+ T cells from PBMCs. This chain joins TRBV20-1 and TRBJ2-7; D gene uncertain. In nucleotides, the CDR3 is TGCAGTGCTATCTGGGGTACCTACGAGCAGTACTTC. It specifies CSAIWGTYEQYF.